The 17 T cell receptor beta chains presented below share a single source sample, sequenced in a study of response to subunit inactivated influenza vaccine. MiXCR was run by TCRdb on the RT-PCR reads, yielding one entry per CDR3 protein. Among approximately 700,000 distinct CDR3 sequences, more than 15% were seen once, and the ten largest hold about 9.9%. The sequences come from PBMCs from blood, collected approximately 13 days after vaccination. The receptors come from a man between 50 and 59 years old who received an inactivated influenza vaccine.

This clonotype was detected ten times or more. The chain combines TRBV4-1 with TRBJ2-3; D may be TRBD1 (5 bases). The germline CDR1 and CDR2 sequences are MGHRA and YSYEKL. CDR3 size: 14 residues. V was clipped by 5 bases and J by 2 bases, with 11 bases between them. CDR3 protein: CASSAGISTDTQYF. The CDR3 DNA is TGCGCCAGCAGCGCAGGGATTTCCACAGATACGCAGTATTTT.

The chain combines TRBV28 with TRBJ2-5; D not certain. The CDR3 length is 16 residues. Germline V CDR1 and CDR2: MDHEN, SYDVKM. Trimming cost V 5 bases and J 7 bases, with 23 bases left between them. The CDR3 reads CASSPRNRSRPGTQYF. In nucleotides, the CDR3 is TGTGCCAGCAGTCCGCGAAACAGATCCCGTCCGGGGACCCAGTACTTC.

The CDR3 region is CASSIQDRDEQYF. CDR3 in DNA: TGTGCCAGCAGCATCCAGGACCGAGACGAGCAGTACTTC. The V and J genes are TRBV7-2 and TRBJ2-7; no firm D call. Trimming took off 5 bases at V and 5 bases at J, with 13 bases between the two ends. Germline values: CDR1 SGHTA, CDR2 FQGNSA. This CDR3 comprises 13 residues.

The chain recombines TRBV5-1 with TRBJ2-1; TRBD2 aligns across 14 bases. V lost 4 bases, J lost 8 bases, and 8 bases stayed unmatched. The CDR3 covers 16 residues. Per germline, CDR1 SGHRS and CDR2 YFSETQ. CDR3 region: CASSTGTSGSGDEQFF. In nucleotides, the CDR3 is TGCGCCAGCAGCACTGGGACTAGCGGGAGTGGAGATGAGCAGTTCTTC. The full variable domain, in which reference TRBV5-1 and TRBJ2-1 provide the parts outside the CDR3, is KAGVTQTPRYLIKTRGQQVTLSCSPISGHRSVSWYQQTPGQGLQFLFEYFSETQRNKGNFPGRFSGRQFSNSRSEMNVSTLELGDSALYLCASSTGTSGSGDEQFFGPGTRLTVL.

With respect to this clonotype: The germline gene is not matched at one end of the junction; a read error may be the cause. The chain recombines TRBV3-1 with TRBJ2-3, with 8 bases fitting TRBD2. Germline V gene data show CDR1 as LGHDT and CDR2 as YNNKEL (reference sequence). The CDR3 consists of 13 residues. The CDR3 spells CASSQTTGTSLHF. The CDR3 nucleotides read TGTGCCAGCAGCCAAACCACCGGGACTAGTTTACATTTT.

The chain carries TRBV4-3 and TRBJ1-1, with unresolved D. The CDR3 consists of 13 residues. The germline V gene encodes CDR1 LGHNA and CDR2 YSLEER. Trimming took off 1 base at V and 2 bases at J, with 5 bases between the two ends. CDR3 protein: CASSQGDNTEAFF. The CDR3 DNA reads as TGCGCCAGCAGCCAAGGTGATAACACTGAAGCTTTCTTT.

This sequence joins TRBV3-1 and TRBJ2-5; 9 nucleotides agree with TRBD2. The V and J ends lost 3 bases and 5 bases, in that order; junction bases with no gene match: 16. Germline V gene data show CDR1 as LGHDT and CDR2 as YNNKEL (reference sequence). The CDR3 covers 18 residues. The CDR3 protein is CASSHQRWLAGPPETQYF. The DNA for the CDR3 is TGTGCCAGCAGCCATCAAAGGTGGCTAGCGGGACCTCCTGAGACCCAGTACTTC.

This clonotype was detected a few times. The chain couples TRBV7-2 to TRBJ1-2; TRBD1 matches at 9 bases. The V and J ends lost 0 bases and 4 bases, in that order; junction bases with no gene match: 3. CDR1 and CDR2 (germline): SGHTA, FQGNSA. The CDR3 consists of 15 residues. CDR3 sequence: CASSLAGQGPYGYTF. The CDR3 coding sequence is TGTGCCAGCAGCTTAGCGGGACAGGGTCCCTATGGCTACACCTTC.

This clonotype has only a few counts. The chain recombines TRBV6-1 with TRBJ1-1, with unresolved D. V lost 7 bases, J lost 4 bases, and 16 bases lay in between. This CDR3 region has 14 residues. Germline loops: CDR1 MNHNS, CDR2 SASEGT. The CDR3 region is CASTQYGTLTEAFF. In DNA form, the CDR3 reads TGTGCCAGCACCCAATATGGTACCCTCACTGAAGCTTTCTTT.

This clonotype has only a few counts. The chain links TRBV18 to TRBJ2-3; D remains ambiguous. V lost 7 bases and J lost 3, with 17 bases in between. Per the germline V gene, CDR1 is KGHSH and CDR2 is LQKENI. The CDR3 consists of 15 residues. CDR3 amino acids: CASYRRPMDTDTQYF. CDR3 coding DNA: TGTGCCAGCTATCGCCGACCAATGGATACAGATACGCAGTATTTT.

The rearrangement uses TRBV19 and TRBJ2-1; possibly TRBD2 for D (6 bases). Trimming took 3 bases from V and 3 from J, leaving 12 bases between them. The CDR3 sequence is 15 residues long. Germline CDR1 reads LNHDA; CDR2 reads SQIVND (reference sequence). This chain's CDR3 is CASSISAGLYNEQFF. As DNA, the CDR3 is TGTGCCAGTAGTATTTCCGCGGGACTCTACAATGAGCAGTTCTTC.

The rearrangement links TRBV6-1 to TRBJ2-3, with 7 bases lining up with TRBD2. Germline V gene data show CDR1 as MNHNS and CDR2 as SASEGT. The CDR3 extends over 15 amino acids. The trim removed 6 bases at V and 2 bases at J, leaving 8 bases unmatched. The CDR3 loop reads CASRPGGGTTDTQYF. Written as DNA, the CDR3 is TGTGCCAGCAGGCCCGGCGGGGGTACCACAGATACGCAGTATTTT.

CDR3 sequence reads: CASSLVPGQGGFSSYEQYF. CDR3 nucleotide sequence: TGTGCCAGCAGCTTAGTCCCGGGACAGGGGGGTTTCAGCTCCTACGAGCAGTACTTC. V and J are TRBV11-2 and TRBJ2-7; 11 positions match TRBD1. The V and J ends lost 1 base and 0 bases, in that order; junction bases with no gene match: 11. Germline CDR1 and CDR2: SGHAT and FQNNGV. There are 19 residues in the CDR3. The full variable domain, with the rest looked up from reference TRBV11-2 and TRBJ2-7, is EAGVAQSPRYKIIEKRQSVAFWCNPISGHATLYWYQQILGQGPKLLIQFQNNGVVDDSQLPKDRFSAERLKGVDSTLKIQPAKLEDSAVYLCASSLVPGQGGFSSYEQYFGPGTRLTVT.

This chain uses TRBV7-2 with TRBJ2-7; D is unclear. Germline V CDR1 and CDR2: SGHTA, FQGNSA. This CDR3 spans 11 amino acids. Trimming cost V 1 base and J 6 bases, with 4 bases left between them. CDR3 residues: CASSLVREQYF. The CDR3 DNA reads as TGTGCCAGCAGCTTAGTCCGCGAGCAGTACTTC.

The rearrangement joins TRBV6-2 or TRBV6-3 to TRBJ2-3; D is perhaps TRBD2 (6 bases). Germline V gene sequence: CDR1 MNHEY, CDR2 SVGEGT. The V end was cut by 6 bases, the J end by 8 bases, with 21 bases between. The CDR3 consists of 15 residues. CDR3 protein: CASREWRESGPTQYF. The CDR3 coding sequence is TGTGCCAGCAGGGAGTGGAGGGAATCGGGGCCTACGCAGTATTTT.

This chain connects TRBV11-2 to TRBJ2-3, with 14 bases identical to TRBD2. The germline V gene encodes CDR1 SGHAT and CDR2 FQNNGV. The CDR3 length is 18 residues. The V gene end was trimmed by 5 bases and the J gene end by 2 bases; junction bases not matched to a gene: 9. In nucleotides, the CDR3 is TGTGCCAGCAGCCTCCGGCGGACTAGCGGGAGGACCACAGATACGCAGTATTTT. Residues: CASSLRRTSGRTTDTQYF. The full variable domain, in which reference TRBV11-2 and TRBJ2-3 provide the parts outside the CDR3, is EAGVAQSPRYKIIEKRQSVAFWCNPISGHATLYWYQQILGQGPKLLIQFQNNGVVDDSQLPKDRFSAERLKGVDSTLKIQPAKLEDSAVYLCASSLRRTSGRTTDTQYFGPGTRLTVL.

This clonotype was seen more than once but under ten times. The gene calls are TRBV4-1 and TRBJ2-7, with TRBD1 matching 7 bases. Trimming took 1 base from V and 2 from J; bases not matched to a gene: 5. CDR3 size: 15 residues. Germline-derived CDR1 and CDR2 are MGHRA and YSYEKL. The CDR3 protein is CASSQALTGTYEQYF. In DNA, the CDR3 is TGCGCCAGCAGCCAAGCCCTGACAGGGACCTACGAGCAGTACTTC.